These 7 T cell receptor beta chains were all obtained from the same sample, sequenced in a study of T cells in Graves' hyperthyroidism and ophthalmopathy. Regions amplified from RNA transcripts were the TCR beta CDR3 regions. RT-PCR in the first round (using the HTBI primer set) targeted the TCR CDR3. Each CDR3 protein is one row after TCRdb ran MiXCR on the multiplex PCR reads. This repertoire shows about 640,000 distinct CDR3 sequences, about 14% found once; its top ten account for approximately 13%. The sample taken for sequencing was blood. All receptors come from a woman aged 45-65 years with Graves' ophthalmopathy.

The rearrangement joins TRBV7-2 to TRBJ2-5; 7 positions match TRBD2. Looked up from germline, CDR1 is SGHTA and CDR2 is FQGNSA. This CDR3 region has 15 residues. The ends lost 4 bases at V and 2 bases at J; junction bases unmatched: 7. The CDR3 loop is CASSSSSGFQETQYF. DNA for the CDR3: TGTGCCAGCAGCTCCTCTAGCGGATTTCAAGAGACCCAGTACTTC. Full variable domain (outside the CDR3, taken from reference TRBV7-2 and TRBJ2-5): GAGVSQSPSNKVTEKGKDVELRCDPISGHTALYWYRQSLGQGLEFLIYFQGNSAPDKSGLPSDRFSAERTGGSVSTLTIQRTQQEDSAVYLCASSSSSGFQETQYFGPGTRLLVL.

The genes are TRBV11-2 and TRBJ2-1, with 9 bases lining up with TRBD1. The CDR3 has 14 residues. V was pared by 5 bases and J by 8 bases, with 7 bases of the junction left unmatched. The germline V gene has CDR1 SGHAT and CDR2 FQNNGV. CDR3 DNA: TGTGCCAGCAGCGCGGGACAGGGTCAGGATGAGCAGTTCTTC. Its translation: CASSAGQGQDEQFF.

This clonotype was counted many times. The CDR3: CASSLEIRQGDYNEQFF. The CDR3 region has the DNA TGTGCCAGCAGTTTGGAGATTCGACAGGGTGACTACAATGAGCAGTTCTTC. The gene calls are TRBV12-3 or TRBV12-4 and TRBJ2-1, with 7 positions matching TRBD1. The V gene end was trimmed by 3 bases and the J gene end by 3 bases; junction bases not matched to a gene: 11. The CDR3 sequence is 17 residues long.

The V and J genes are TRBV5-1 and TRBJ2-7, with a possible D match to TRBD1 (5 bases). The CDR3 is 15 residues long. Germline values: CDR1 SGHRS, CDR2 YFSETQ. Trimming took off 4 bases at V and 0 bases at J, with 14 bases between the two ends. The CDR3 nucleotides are TGCGCCAGCAGCCCCGGGCAGGGCGACTCCTACGAGCAGTACTTC. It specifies CASSPGQGDSYEQYF. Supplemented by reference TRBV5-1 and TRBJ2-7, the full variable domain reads KAGVTQTPRYLIKTRGQQVTLSCSPISGHRSVSWYQQTPGQGLQFLFEYFSETQRNKGNFPGRFSGRQFSNSRSEMNVSTLELGDSALYLCASSPGQGDSYEQYFGPGTRLTVT.

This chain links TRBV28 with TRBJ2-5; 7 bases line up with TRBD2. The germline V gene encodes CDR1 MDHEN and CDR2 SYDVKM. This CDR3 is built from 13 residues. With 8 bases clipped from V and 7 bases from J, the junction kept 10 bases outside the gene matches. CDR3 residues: CASAGAPSWTQYF. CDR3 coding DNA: TGTGCCAGCGCGGGAGCCCCTAGCTGGACCCAGTACTTC.

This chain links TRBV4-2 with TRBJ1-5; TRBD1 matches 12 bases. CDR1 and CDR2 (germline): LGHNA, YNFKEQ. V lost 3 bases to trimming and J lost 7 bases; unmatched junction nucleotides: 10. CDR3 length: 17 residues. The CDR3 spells CASSHNAGTGGDQPQHF. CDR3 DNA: TGTGCCAGCAGCCACAACGCCGGGACAGGGGGCGACCAGCCCCAGCATTTT.

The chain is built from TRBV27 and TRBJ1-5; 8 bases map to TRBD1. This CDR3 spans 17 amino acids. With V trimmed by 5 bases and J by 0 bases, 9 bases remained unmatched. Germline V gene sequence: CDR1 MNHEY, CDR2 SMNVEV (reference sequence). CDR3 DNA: TGTGCCAGCAGTCCGCAACAGGGGGAAGTTAGCAATCAGCCCCAGCATTTT. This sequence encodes CASSPQQGEVSNQPQHF.